Below are 25 T cell receptor beta chains sequenced from a single sample in a study of CD8 T cells in ankylosing spondylitis. Study outcomes and limitations: Made up of roughly 8 highly homologous variants, a TCR beta motif appeared characteristic of ankylosing spondylitis blood.

These receptors' targets are unknown. Each CDR3 protein is one row after TCRdb ran MiXCR on the 5' RACE reads. The sample has over 600,000 distinct CDR3 sequences, over 15% seen once; the top ten hold under 20%. The source material was blood, either unsorted or a sorted T cell fraction (not recorded which). These receptors originate from a male donor with ankylosing spondylitis.

This clonotype was observed a handful of times. This chain uses TRBV6-4 with TRBJ2-1; 10 nucleotides line up with TRBD2. The CDR3 totals 15 residues. The V and J ends lost 2 bases and 7 bases, in that order; junction bases with no gene match: 5. CDR1 is MRHNA and CDR2 is SNTAGT in the germline V gene. The chain's CDR3 is CASSDTSGESNEQFF. Here the CDR3 DNA reads TGTGCCAGCAGTGACACTAGCGGGGAAAGTAATGAGCAGTTCTTC.

J is TRBJ2-1 and V is TRBV6-2 or TRBV6-3, with 7 bases lining up with TRBD2. V lost 4 bases and J lost 0; bases outside the gene matches: 6. Looked up from germline, CDR1 is MNHEY and CDR2 is SVGEGT. There are 16 residues in the CDR3. CDR3: CASSSPGLTSYNEQFF. The DNA for the CDR3 is TGTGCCAGCAGTTCACCGGGACTAACCTCCTACAATGAGCAGTTCTTC.

The sample holds a few counts of this clonotype. The chain is built from TRBV20-1 and TRBJ1-1; the D gene is possibly TRBD1 (5 bases). The V end was cut by 6 bases, the J end by 6 bases, with 17 bases between. Looked up from germline, CDR1 is DFQATT and CDR2 is SNEGSKA (reference sequence). This CDR3 comprises 13 residues. The CDR3, as DNA: TGCAGTGCATCGGGACTTTTCAGGGCTGAAGCTTTCTTT. Translating gives CSASGLFRAEAFF.

A few counts support this clonotype. The chain carries TRBV4-2 and TRBJ2-6; D ambiguous. Germline V gives CDR1 LGHNA, CDR2 YNFKEQ. V was shortened by 0 bases and J by 1 base, with 10 bases between the two germline ends. The CDR3 runs 17 residues. The CDR3 loop reads CASSQDEGWSGANVLTF. Written as DNA, the CDR3 is TGTGCCAGCAGCCAAGATGAAGGGTGGTCTGGGGCCAACGTCCTGACTTTC.

There are a few counts of this clonotype. The V gene is TRBV18, the J gene TRBJ2-2; no clear D gene. CDR1 is KGHSH, CDR2 LQKENI, per germline. Trimming removed 4 bases from V and 6 bases from J, with 12 bases in between. This CDR3 spans 14 amino acids. CDR3 DNA: TGTGCCAGCTCACAGGACGATTTTGCCGGGGAGCTGTTTTTT. Amino acid sequence: CASSQDDFAGELFF.

This clonotype turned up a few times. The chain links TRBV5-1 to TRBJ2-1; 7 bases fit TRBD2. This CDR3 comprises 15 residues. J was trimmed by 0 bases and V by 5 bases; bases with no gene match: 5. The germline gives CDR1 SGHRS, CDR2 YFSETQ. This chain's CDR3 is CASRVRGDSYNEQFF. As DNA, the CDR3 is TGCGCCAGCAGGGTACGGGGGGACTCCTACAATGAGCAGTTCTTC.

This clonotype showed up just a few times. The chain carries TRBV12-3 or TRBV12-4 and TRBJ2-5, with 11 bases matching TRBD2. J gave up 7 bases and V 6 bases, and 13 bases lay outside the gene matches. The CDR3 runs to 16 residues. CDR3 sequence reads: CASSATSGRTPGTQYF. Here the CDR3 DNA reads TGTGCCAGCAGCGCCACTAGCGGGAGAACCCCAGGGACCCAGTACTTC.

V and J are TRBV24-1 and TRBJ2-2; TRBD2 aligns across 10 bases. CDR1 KGHDR and CDR2 SFDVKD come from the germline V gene. Trimming removed 2 bases from V and 1 base from J; junction bases left unmatched: 9. The CDR3 totals 19 residues. The CDR3 spells CATSDSWLAGVGNTGELFF. The CDR3 nucleotides are TGTGCCACCAGTGATTCTTGGCTAGCGGGAGTTGGGAACACCGGGGAGCTGTTTTTT.

This clonotype was observed a handful of times. V and J are TRBV5-1 and TRBJ1-2; 7 nucleotides match TRBD1. Germline-derived CDR1 and CDR2 are SGHRS and YFSETQ. J was trimmed by 4 bases and V by 7 bases; bases with no gene match: 10. The CDR3 loop spans 14 amino acids. In DNA, the CDR3 is TGCGCCAGCCCAGCAGGGACAGAGATCTATGGCTACACCTTC. Translating gives CASPAGTEIYGYTF. Combining the CDR3 with reference TRBV5-1 and TRBJ1-2 gives the whole variable domain KAGVTQTPRYLIKTRGQQVTLSCSPISGHRSVSWYQQTPGQGLQFLFEYFSETQRNKGNFPGRFSGRQFSNSRSEMNVSTLELGDSALYLCASPAGTEIYGYTFGSGTRLTVV.

This clonotype was seen a handful of times. The genes are TRBV20-1 and TRBJ1-1; D is unclear. Germline CDR1 is DFQATT and CDR2 is SNEGSKA (reference sequence). Trimming shortened V by 4 bases and J by 4 bases, and 13 bases separated the two germline ends. CDR3 size: 13 residues. The CDR3 sequence is CSATRAAGTEAFF. In nucleotides, the CDR3 is TGCAGTGCTACCCGGGCCGCGGGCACTGAAGCTTTCTTT.

In this sample, this clonotype turned up many times. The chain combines TRBV4-3 with TRBJ1-1; TRBD1 matches 8 bases. The ends lost 0 bases at V and 3 bases at J; junction bases unmatched: 9. Germline loops: CDR1 LGHNA, CDR2 YSLEER. This CDR3 spans 17 amino acids. CDR3 in amino acids: CASSQERGTGGHTEAFF. In nucleotides, the CDR3 is TGCGCCAGCAGCCAAGAAAGGGGGACAGGTGGACACACTGAAGCTTTCTTT.

This clonotype was counted only a few times. The gene calls are TRBV6-1 and TRBJ2-3; D is uncertain. The V gene lost 5 bases and the J gene lost 5 bases, with 11 bases spanning the gap. Germline-derived CDR1 and CDR2 are MNHNS and SASEGT. The CDR3 length is 13 residues. Written as DNA, the CDR3 is TGTGCCAGCAGTAATCCGGGTAAAGATACGCAGTATTTT. Its translation: CASSNPGKDTQYF.

This clonotype came up a few times. The V call is TRBV4-1, the J call TRBJ2-5, with TRBD2 matching 10 bases. Germline V gives CDR1 MGHRA, CDR2 YSYEKL. The CDR3 covers 24 residues. With V trimmed by 0 bases and J by 2 bases, 27 bases remained unmatched. CDR3 sequence reads: CASSQDWYRFSELAGERLQETQYF. CDR3 sequence (DNA): TGCGCCAGCAGCCAAGATTGGTATAGGTTTTCTGAGCTAGCGGGAGAGCGGCTTCAAGAGACCCAGTACTTC.

This clonotype was found once. The chain couples TRBV20-1 to TRBJ2-1, with D perhaps given as TRBD1 or TRBD2 (5 bases each). Germline CDR1 DFQATT, CDR2 SNEGSKA (reference sequence). This CDR3 contains 15 residues. Trimming removed 0 bases at V and 4 bases at J, with 13 bases between. DNA of the CDR3: TGCAGTGCTAGAGAACTAGTGGGACCATACAATGAGCAGTTCTTC. Its translation: CSARELVGPYNEQFF.

The gene calls are TRBV29-1 and TRBJ2-7, with TRBD2 matching 8 bases. The CDR3 is 14 residues long. The J segment lost 0 bases and the V segment lost 1 base, leaving 2 bases of the junction unmatched. The germline CDR1 and CDR2 sequences are SQVTM and ANQGSEA. The CDR3 is CSVEGGLDSYEQYF. Written as DNA, the CDR3 is TGCAGCGTTGAAGGGGGACTAGACTCCTACGAGCAGTACTTC.

This clonotype was counted between two and nine times. V gene TRBV12-3 or TRBV12-4 combines with J gene TRBJ1-2, with TRBD1 matching over 7 bases. The length of the CDR3 is 15 residues. The J segment lost 7 bases and the V segment lost 3 bases, leaving 11 bases of the junction unmatched. In nucleotides, the CDR3 is TGTGCCAGCAGTTTCACAGGGGTGGGGCTTCTTGGCTACACCTTC. This encodes CASSFTGVGLLGYTF.

The V and J genes are TRBV27 and TRBJ2-1; 12 bases line up with TRBD1. CDR1 MNHEY and CDR2 SMNVEV come from the germline V gene (reference sequence). Trimming cost V 5 bases and J 9 bases; bases outside gene matches: 5. This CDR3 contains 14 residues. The CDR3 sequence: CASSTGTGGFEQFF. CDR3 nucleotide sequence: TGTGCCAGCAGTACAGGGACAGGGGGCTTTGAGCAGTTCTTC.

CDR3 sequence: CASSGQGRHNEQFF. CDR3 bases: TGTGCCAGCAGTGGACAGGGTCGACACAATGAGCAGTTCTTC. This sequence joins TRBV12-3 or TRBV12-4 and TRBJ2-1; 8 bases are shared with TRBD1. This CDR3 contains 14 residues. The V gene end was trimmed by 5 bases and the J gene end by 5 bases; junction bases not matched to a gene: 5.

The CDR3 region has the DNA TGTGCCAGCAGTGAACCCCGACGGAGGTACGAGCAGTACTTC. This gives the protein CASSEPRRRYEQYF. The gene calls are TRBV6-1 and TRBJ2-7; the D gene is possibly TRBD2 (5 bases). V gave up 2 bases and J gave up 4 bases, with 12 bases separating them. Germline lookup yields CDR1 MNHNS and CDR2 SASEGT. CDR3 length: 14 residues.

This clonotype was observed a handful of times. V and J are TRBV6-2 or TRBV6-3 and TRBJ2-7, with 9 bases aligning to TRBD2. With V trimmed by 8 bases and J by 11 bases, 10 bases remained unmatched. The CDR3 contains 12 residues. Germline CDR1 reads MNHEY; CDR2 reads SVGEGT. Here the CDR3 DNA reads TGTGCCAGCGGTAGGCTAGCGGGAATGGAGTACTTC. Translating it yields CASGRLAGMEYF.

This clonotype came up a few times. CDR3 sequence (DNA): TGTGCCAGCAGTAAGGGTCCTGGCGGCAGCCACCTCCCAGATACGCAGTATTTT. This gives the protein CASSKGPGGSHLPDTQYF. The rearrangement uses TRBV12-3 or TRBV12-4 and TRBJ2-3; D not certain. The CDR3 consists of 18 residues. V was cut by 5 bases and J by 4 bases, with 25 bases left in between.

The CDR3 DNA is TGTGCCATCAGTGACCGGACGAATCAGCCCCAGCATTTT. Amino acids: CAISDRTNQPQHF. The chain carries TRBV10-3 and TRBJ1-5; D is uncertain. Per the germline V gene, CDR1 is ENHRY and CDR2 is SYGVKD. Deletions cut 3 bases from V and 4 bases from J, with 7 bases between. CDR3 size: 13 residues.

The J gene is TRBJ1-5, the V gene TRBV20-1, with D maybe TRBD1 (5 bases). Trimming removed 5 bases at V and 9 bases at J, with 23 bases between. Germline V lookup: CDR1 DFQATT, CDR2 SNEGSKA (reference sequence). The CDR3 consists of 15 residues. The CDR3 loop reads CSAGSPGGFLRPQHF. The DNA of the CDR3 is TGCAGTGCTGGATCGCCCGGGGGATTTTTACGGCCCCAGCATTTT.

This clonotype was picked up many times. The rearrangement links TRBV20-1 to TRBJ1-2; the match to TRBD1 covers 8 bases. V lost 7 bases and J lost 7; bases outside the gene matches: 8. CDR3 size: 12 residues. The germline CDR1 and CDR2 sequences are DFQATT and SNEGSKA (reference sequence). The DNA of the CDR3 is TGCAGTGTATTTACAGGGGGTTTTGGCTACACCTTC. Encoded protein: CSVFTGGFGYTF.

The gene calls are TRBV7-8 and TRBJ2-1, with a weak D call TRBD2 (6 bases). This CDR3 contains 16 residues. The V gene's germline CDR1 is SGHVS and CDR2 FQNEAQ. V shed 2 bases and J shed 0 bases, with 11 bases lying between them. The CDR3 loop reads CASSLRDSGSYNEQFF. The CDR3 coding sequence is TGTGCCAGCAGCTTACGGGACTCAGGCTCCTACAATGAGCAGTTCTTC.